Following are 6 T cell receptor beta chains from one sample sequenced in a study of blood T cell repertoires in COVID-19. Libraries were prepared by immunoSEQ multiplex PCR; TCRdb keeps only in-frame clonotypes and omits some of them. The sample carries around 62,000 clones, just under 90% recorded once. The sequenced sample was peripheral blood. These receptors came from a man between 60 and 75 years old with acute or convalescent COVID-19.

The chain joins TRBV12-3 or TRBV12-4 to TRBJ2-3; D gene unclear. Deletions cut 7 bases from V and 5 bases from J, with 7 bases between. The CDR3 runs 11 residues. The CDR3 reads CASTLRDTQYF. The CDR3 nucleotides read TGTGCCAGCACTCTGAGAGATACGCAGTATTTT.

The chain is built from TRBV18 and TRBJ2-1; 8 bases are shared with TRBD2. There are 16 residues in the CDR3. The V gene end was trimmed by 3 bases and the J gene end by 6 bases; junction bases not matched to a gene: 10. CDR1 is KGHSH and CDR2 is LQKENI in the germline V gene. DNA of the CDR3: TGTGCCAGCTCACCCCCCGGGACTAGAAGCGTCAATGAGCAGTTCTTC. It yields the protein CASSPPGTRSVNEQFF.

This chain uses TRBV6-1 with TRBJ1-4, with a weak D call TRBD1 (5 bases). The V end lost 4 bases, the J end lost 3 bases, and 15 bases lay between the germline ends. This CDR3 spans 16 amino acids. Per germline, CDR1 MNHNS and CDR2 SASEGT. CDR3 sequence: CASSGLGARANEKLFF. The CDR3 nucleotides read TGTGCCAGCAGTGGGTTAGGGGCGCGAGCTAATGAAAAACTGTTTTTT.

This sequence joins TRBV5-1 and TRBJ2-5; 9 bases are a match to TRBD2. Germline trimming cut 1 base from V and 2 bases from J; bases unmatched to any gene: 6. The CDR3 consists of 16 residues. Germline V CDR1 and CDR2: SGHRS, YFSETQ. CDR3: CASSLKASGIQETQYF. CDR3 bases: TGCGCCAGCAGCTTGAAGGCTAGCGGGATTCAAGAGACCCAGTACTTC.

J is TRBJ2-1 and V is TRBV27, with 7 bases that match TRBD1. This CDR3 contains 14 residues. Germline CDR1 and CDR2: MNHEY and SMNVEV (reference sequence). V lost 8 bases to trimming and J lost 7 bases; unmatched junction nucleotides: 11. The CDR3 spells CASRDSSWENEQFF. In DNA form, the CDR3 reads TGTGCCAGCCGGGACAGCTCCTGGGAAAATGAGCAGTTCTTC.

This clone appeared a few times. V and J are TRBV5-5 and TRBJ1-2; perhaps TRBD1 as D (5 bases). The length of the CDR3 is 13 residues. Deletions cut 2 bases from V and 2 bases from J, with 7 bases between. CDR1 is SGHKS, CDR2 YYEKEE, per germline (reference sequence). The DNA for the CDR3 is TGTGCCAGCAGCTTTACAGGAAACTATGGCTACACCTTC. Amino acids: CASSFTGNYGYTF.